These 20 T cell receptor beta chains were sequenced from one sample in a study of regulatory T cells in long-lasting Graves disease. To make TCR beta libraries, researchers used iRepertoire HTBI primers and Arm-PCR of CDR3 regions. TCRdb processed the multiplex PCR reads anew with MiXCR; each CDR3 protein has one entry. The table has hundreds of thousands of distinct CDR3 sequences, roughly a sixth seen once; the top ten hold 20% to 25%. The time point: newly diagnosed GD, antithyroid drugs for less than 3 months. PBMC RNA was the source of the TCR library. The starting material was peripheral blood mononuclear cells (PBMCs), obtained at new diagnosis, from a patient treated with antithyroid drugs. These receptors originate from a female donor with Graves disease.

This clonotype was picked up a small number of times. This chain joins TRBV20-1 and TRBJ2-2; TRBD2 might be the D (5 bases). V lost 2 bases, J lost 5 bases, and 18 bases lay in between. Germline values: CDR1 DFQATT, CDR2 SNEGSKA (reference sequence). The CDR3 contains 16 residues. The CDR3 DNA sequence: TGCAGTGCTAGAAAACTAAGGACTGGTCCGACCGGGGAGCTGTTTTTT. Protein sequence: CSARKLRTGPTGELFF.

This clonotype was seen repeatedly, ten times or more. V and J are TRBV28 and TRBJ1-4, with D perhaps TRBD1 (5 bases). The CDR3 consists of 15 residues. Germline lookup yields CDR1 MDHEN and CDR2 SYDVKM. Deletions cut 6 bases from V and 1 base from J, with 12 bases between. The CDR3 nucleotides read TGTGCCAGCAGCCAAAGAGGGGTAACTAATGAAAAACTGTTTTTT. Amino acid sequence: CASSQRGVTNEKLFF.

This rearrangement joins TRBV19 to TRBJ2-5; D tentatively reads TRBD1 or TRBD2 (5 bases each). Trimming removed 5 bases at V and 1 base at J, with 14 bases between. The germline gives CDR1 LNHDA, CDR2 SQIVND (reference sequence). The CDR3 runs 15 residues. CDR3 nucleotides: TGTGCCAGTAGTGTGGGACCGGGCGTCCAAGAGACCCAGTACTTC. Translation: CASSVGPGVQETQYF.

The CDR3 sequence: CASSQDLTEDYGYTF. In DNA form, the CDR3 reads TGCGCCAGCAGCCAAGATCTAACAGAGGACTATGGCTACACCTTC. This chain links TRBV4-3 with TRBJ1-2; D unresolved. The length of the CDR3 is 15 residues. With 0 bases removed from V and 3 bases from J, the gap between germline ends came to 11 bases. Germline V CDR1 and CDR2: LGHNA, YSLEER.

The rearrangement links TRBV30 to TRBJ1-2; 7 nucleotides align to TRBD1. V was pared by 6 bases and J by 8 bases, with 21 bases of the junction left unmatched. This CDR3 contains 16 residues. The germline V gene encodes CDR1 GTSNPN and CDR2 SVGIG (reference sequence). CDR3 nucleotides: TGTGCCTGCCATGACACCGGTTACAGGGGATTTGGCGGCTACACCTTC. This encodes CACHDTGYRGFGGYTF. Full variable domain (missing parts from reference TRBV30 and TRBJ1-2): SQTIHQWPATLVQPVGSPLSLECTVEGTSNPNLYWYRQAAGRGLQLLFYSVGIGQISSEVPQNLSASRPQDRQFILSSKKLLLSDSGFYLCACHDTGYRGFGGYTFGSGTRLTVV.

In its sample, this clonotype was seen many times. The CDR3 region is CASSLSDSYNEQFF. In DNA, the CDR3 is TGTGCCAGCAGCTTATCGGACTCTTACAATGAGCAGTTCTTC. This chain connects TRBV11-3 to TRBJ2-1; a possible D gene is TRBD2 (5 bases). This CDR3 is built from 14 residues. Trimming removed 2 bases at V and 4 bases at J, with 9 bases between. CDR1 is SGHNT and CDR2 is YENEEA in the germline V gene.

This clonotype was found many times. This chain links TRBV14 with TRBJ2-7, with 8 bases aligning to TRBD2. This CDR3 has 19 residues. V lost 0 bases and J lost 3; bases outside the gene matches: 16. The V gene's germline CDR1 is SGHDN and CDR2 FVKESK. CDR3 protein: CASSQEISGRAPGNYEQYF. As DNA, the CDR3 is TGTGCCAGCAGCCAAGAGATTTCCGGGAGGGCCCCGGGCAACTACGAGCAGTACTTC.

This clonotype has just a few counts. This chain joins TRBV6-1 and TRBJ2-1; possibly TRBD2 for D (6 bases). V lost 8 bases, J lost 3 bases, and 20 bases lay in between. CDR3 size: 16 residues. Germline loops: CDR1 MNHNS, CDR2 SASEGT. CDR3 DNA sequence: TGTGCCAGCTCAGGAGAAGGAGGGAGGAACTACAATGAGCAGTTCTTC. Amino acid sequence: CASSGEGGRNYNEQFF.

This clonotype was counted at least ten times. The chain is built from TRBV12-3 or TRBV12-4 and TRBJ2-7; 8 positions match TRBD1. The trim removed 6 bases at V and 1 base at J, leaving 5 bases unmatched. CDR3 length: 14 residues. CDR3 protein: CASRTGTGSYEQYF. CDR3 DNA sequence: TGTGCCAGCAGGACCGGGACAGGATCCTACGAGCAGTACTTC.

This clonotype occurred a few times. The CDR3 is CASSLGQGAFF. The CDR3 nucleotides are TGTGCCAGCAGCTTGGGACAGGGGGCTTTCTTT. The J gene is TRBJ1-1, the V gene TRBV7-9; 10 positions agree with TRBD1. Germline trimming cut 3 bases from V and 11 bases from J; bases unmatched to any gene: 0. Germline loops: CDR1 SEHNR, CDR2 FQNEAQ (reference sequence). The CDR3 length is 11 residues. Drawing the rest from reference TRBV7-9 and TRBJ1-1, the complete variable domain is DTGVSQNPRHKITKRGQNVTFRCDPISEHNRLYWYRQTLGQGPEFLTYFQNEAQLEKSRLLSDRFSAERPKGSFSTLEIQRTEQGDSAMYLCASSLGQGAFFGQGTRLTVV.

This clonotype showed up just a few times. The chain combines TRBV7-3 with TRBJ2-1, with 11 nucleotides matching TRBD2. The trim removed 5 bases at V and 8 bases at J, leaving 5 bases unmatched. CDR3 length: 14 amino acids. Germline V lookup: CDR1 SGHTA, CDR2 FQGTGA. The DNA for the CDR3 is TGTGCCAGCAGCCCAGTAGCGGGAGGGGATGAGCAGTTCTTC. Translation: CASSPVAGGDEQFF.

This clonotype showed up many times. This chain connects TRBV4-3 to TRBJ1-6, with D unresolved. Germline CDR1 and CDR2: LGHNA and YSLEER. There are 16 residues in the CDR3. Deletions cut 0 bases from V and 10 bases from J, with 16 bases between. DNA for the CDR3: TGCGCCAGCAGCCAAGAGTACAATTTATGGGGATCACCCCTCCACTTT. Protein product: CASSQEYNLWGSPLHF.

This clonotype was seen a few times. The chain couples TRBV25-1 to TRBJ1-4; 7 bases are a match to TRBD1. V lost 4 bases and J lost 11; bases outside the gene matches: 10. The V gene's germline CDR1 is MGHDK and CDR2 SYGVNS. CDR3 length: 14 residues. In DNA form, the CDR3 reads TGTGCCAGCAGTGCAAGACAGGGTAACTGGAAACTGTTTTTT. Protein: CASSARQGNWKLFF.

The chain recombines TRBV7-9 with TRBJ2-5; the match to TRBD1 covers 10 bases. The CDR3 contains 16 residues. Germline CDR1 SEHNR, CDR2 FQNEAQ (reference sequence). V lost 3 bases and J lost 0; bases outside the gene matches: 4. This CDR3 is CASSFGTGVHQETQYF. CDR3 nucleotides: TGTGCCAGCAGCTTTGGGACAGGGGTCCACCAAGAGACCCAGTACTTC.

This clonotype was seen only once. V and J are TRBV27 and TRBJ2-1, with TRBD2 matching 9 bases. This CDR3 comprises 14 residues. The germline gives CDR1 MNHEY, CDR2 SMNVEV (reference sequence). The ends lost 5 bases at V and 10 bases at J; junction bases unmatched: 9. The CDR3 region has the DNA TGTGCCAGCAGTCCCAACCCTAGCGGGAAAGAGCAGTTCTTC. Translating it yields CASSPNPSGKEQFF.

Ten or more counts support this clonotype. This chain connects TRBV7-9 to TRBJ2-5; 7 nucleotides match TRBD2. The CDR3 totals 12 residues. With V trimmed by 6 bases and J by 5 bases, 3 bases remained unmatched. Germline assignment: CDR1 SEHNR and CDR2 FQNEAQ (reference sequence). Here the CDR3 DNA reads TGTGCCAGCAGGCTGGGAGGGGAGACCCAGTACTTC. As protein: CASRLGGETQYF.

This clonotype was counted many times. V is TRBV5-1 and J is TRBJ2-3; 7 bases line up with TRBD2. The V and J ends lost 6 bases and 4 bases, in that order; junction bases with no gene match: 11. Germline CDR1 and CDR2: SGHRS and YFSETQ. The CDR3 spans 15 residues. The DNA for the CDR3 is TGCGCCAGCACGACTACAGCGGGGACGGCAGATACGCAGTATTTT. Translation gives CASTTTAGTADTQYF.

The V gene is TRBV6-2 or TRBV6-3, the J gene TRBJ2-1; 13 bases match TRBD2. V gave up 6 bases and J gave up 5 bases; unmatched junction bases: 4. This CDR3 comprises 15 residues. Germline V gives CDR1 MNHEY, CDR2 SVGEGT. The CDR3 sequence: CASSSTSGGDNEQFF. As DNA, the CDR3 is TGTGCCAGCAGCTCCACTAGCGGGGGGGACAATGAGCAGTTCTTC.

This clonotype has a count of ten or more. The J gene is TRBJ2-4, the V gene TRBV2; D is uncertain. Germline V lookup: CDR1 SNHLY, CDR2 FYNNEI. Deletions cut 3 bases from V and 6 bases from J, with 12 bases between. The CDR3 length is 14 residues. CDR3 nucleotide sequence: TGTGCCAGCAGTGATGGGCGATGGGTAAACATTCAGTACTTC. Translating gives CASSDGRWVNIQYF.

The chain links TRBV12-3 or TRBV12-4 to TRBJ2-1, with a possible D match to TRBD2 (6 bases). Trimming took off 6 bases at V and 7 bases at J, with 19 bases between the two ends. This CDR3 contains 15 residues. The CDR3 loop is CASSPLARAGNEQFF. CDR3 coding DNA: TGTGCCAGCAGCCCCTTAGCAAGGGCGGGAAATGAGCAGTTCTTC.